The 28 T cell receptor beta chains reported below all come from one sample, sequenced in a study of cytomegalovirus exposure and HLA in healthy donors. PCR was performed using 60 Vbeta and 13 Jbeta primers. Data came from immunoSEQ multiplex PCR; TCRdb stores just in-frame clones and leaves some out. The table has 130,000 to 150,000 clones, roughly 70% seen once. The sequencing input was PBMCs. The receptors derive from a man younger than 35 in good health and CMV-seropositive.

The chain carries TRBV7-2 and TRBJ2-5, with 7 bases matching TRBD2. The germline V gene encodes CDR1 SGHTA and CDR2 FQGNSA. The CDR3 has 15 residues. With 4 bases clipped from V and 5 bases from J, the junction kept 10 bases outside the gene matches. CDR3 region: CASSSPGGGSETQYF. The CDR3 DNA reads as TGTGCCAGCAGCTCCCCCGGCGGGGGATCGGAGACCCAGTACTTC.

This clone came up a few times. V gene TRBV7-2 combines with J gene TRBJ2-5; D might be TRBD2 (5 bases). V dropped 4 bases and J dropped 5 bases, with 8 bases sitting between them. The CDR3 loop spans 12 amino acids. Germline CDR1 SGHTA, CDR2 FQGNSA. CDR3 nucleotide sequence: TGTGCCAGCAGCTCGGGCGGGGAGACCCAGTACTTC. Translated: CASSSGGETQYF. The full variable domain, with the rest looked up from reference TRBV7-2 and TRBJ2-5, is GAGVSQSPSNKVTEKGKDVELRCDPISGHTALYWYRQSLGQGLEFLIYFQGNSAPDKSGLPSDRFSAERTGGSVSTLTIQRTQQEDSAVYLCASSSGGETQYFGPGTRLLVL.

For the CDR3, the DNA is TGCAGCGTGCAGACCGGGTCTGGCTACGAGCAGTACTTC. The encoded protein is CSVQTGSGYEQYF. The rearrangement joins TRBV29-1 to TRBJ2-7; D is undetermined. Germline CDR1 and CDR2: SQVTM and ANQGSEA. This CDR3 has 13 residues. Between the trimmed V and J ends, which lost 6 bases and 3 bases, there was a span of 15 bases.

In this sample, this clone turned up once. CDR3 nucleotide sequence: TGTGCCAGCAGTTACGGACAACAGGGGACGACGGGGCATTTT. Encoded protein: CASSYGQQGTTGHF. The genes are TRBV6-6 and TRBJ1-5, with TRBD1 matching 7 bases. This CDR3 is 14 amino acids long. The germline V gene encodes CDR1 MNHNY and CDR2 SVGAGI (reference sequence). Losses at the gene ends were 2 bases for V and 15 bases for J; bases not matched to a gene: 13.

The table lists this clone with a few counts. The CDR3 nucleotides are TGCGCCAGCAGCCCGGGAGACTACAATCAGCCCCAGCATTTT. Residues: CASSPGDYNQPQHF. The chain is built from TRBV5-1 and TRBJ1-5; D remains ambiguous. Looked up from germline, CDR1 is SGHRS and CDR2 is YFSETQ. V dropped 4 bases and J dropped 3 bases, with 11 bases sitting between them. The CDR3 has 14 amino acids.

This chain connects TRBV7-8 to TRBJ2-5, with 7 bases fitting TRBD1. Germline lookup yields CDR1 SGHVS and CDR2 FQNEAQ. The CDR3 sequence is 15 residues long. Trimming at V came to 1 base and at J to 1 base, leaving 3 bases not matched to a gene. The CDR3 DNA reads as TGTGCCAGCAGCTTAGATGGGACAGTCCAAGAGACCCAGTACTTC. Its translation is CASSLDGTVQETQYF.

This clone was observed a few times. The chain uses TRBV6-5 and TRBJ2-2; maybe TRBD1 (5 bases). This CDR3 is 13 amino acids long. Germline CDR1 reads MNHEY; CDR2 reads SVGAGI. V was trimmed by 6 bases and J by 4 bases, leaving 9 bases between them. The CDR3 nucleotides are TGTGCCAGCAGACCCAGGGTCACCGGGGAGCTGTTTTTT. This codes for CASRPRVTGELFF.

The rearrangement links TRBV28 to TRBJ2-3; D is perhaps TRBD2 (5 bases). Trimming cost V 5 bases and J 1 base, with 13 bases left between them. Germline values: CDR1 MDHEN, CDR2 SYDVKM. The CDR3 has 15 amino acids. DNA for the CDR3: TGTGCCAGCAGTCCTCGGGGAGCGGGCACAGATACGCAGTATTTT. Its protein is CASSPRGAGTDTQYF.

V and J are TRBV19 and TRBJ2-7; 15 nucleotides match TRBD2. The CDR3 totals 15 residues. The V gene's germline CDR1 is LNHDA and CDR2 SQIVND (reference sequence). V lost 6 bases, J lost 3 bases, and 3 bases stayed unmatched. The CDR3 here is CASRWTSGRDYEQYF. The CDR3 DNA sequence: TGTGCCAGTAGATGGACTAGCGGGAGGGACTACGAGCAGTACTTC. The variable domain in full, completed from reference TRBV19 and TRBJ2-7, reads DGGITQSPKYLFRKEGQNVTLSCEQNLNHDAMYWYRQDPGQGLRLIYYSQIVNDFQKGDIAEGYSVSREKKESFPLTVTSAQKNPTAFYLCASRWTSGRDYEQYFGPGTRLTVT.

This clone was found a few times. The CDR3 DNA is TGTGCTAGTGGTTTGGTACTAGAGGATACGCAGTATTTT. Its translation is CASGLVLEDTQYF. The chain links TRBV12-5 to TRBJ2-3; TRBD2 is a possible D gene (5 bases). V was cut by 0 bases and J by 6 bases, with 7 bases left in between. Germline CDR1 and CDR2: LGHNT and FRNRAP. This CDR3 comprises 13 residues.

A remark on this clone: The junction differs from germline at one of its ends, possibly a read error. The rearrangement uses TRBV7-7 and TRBJ2-1; TRBD2 might be the D (5 bases). In germline, CDR1 is SSHAT, CDR2 FNYEAQ (reference sequence). The CDR3 has 14 amino acids. CDR3 protein: CASSLATGYNEQFF. CDR3 coding DNA: TGTGCTAGCAGCTTAGCGACCGGGTACAATGAGCAGTTCTTC.

The chain has TRBV4-1 and TRBJ2-1; maybe TRBD1 (5 bases). CDR1 is MGHRA and CDR2 is YSYEKL in the germline V gene. V was pared by 4 bases and J by 2 bases, with 12 bases between. The CDR3 has 15 amino acids. The CDR3 bases are TGCGCCAGCAGCCGACCCTCAGGGACCTACAATGAGCAGTTCTTC. This codes for CASSRPSGTYNEQFF.

The genes are TRBV6-1 and TRBJ1-5; the D gene is possibly TRBD1 (6 bases). The CDR3 covers 17 residues. Trimming stripped 0 bases from V and 2 bases from J, with 14 bases between. From germline, CDR1 is MNHNS and CDR2 SASEGT. The CDR3 nucleotides are TGTGCCAGCAGTGAAGCTATGGGAGGGGGGGGCAATCAGCCCCAGCATTTT. This sequence encodes CASSEAMGGGGNQPQHF.

In its sample, this clone was seen a few times. J is TRBJ1-3 and V is TRBV2, with 7 bases that match TRBD1. CDR1 is SNHLY, CDR2 FYNNEI, per germline. V trimming: 2 bases; J trimming: 4 bases; junction bases outside the gene matches: 11. The CDR3 runs to 17 residues. CDR3 region: CASSEPRQGSLGNTIYF. The CDR3 region has the DNA TGTGCCAGCAGTGAACCCCGACAGGGCTCTTTAGGAAACACCATATATTTT.

This chain links TRBV28 with TRBJ1-5; 7 bases agree with TRBD1. This CDR3 comprises 15 residues. Trimming removed 5 bases from V and 0 bases from J; junction bases left unmatched: 4. CDR1 and CDR2 from the germline V gene are MDHEN and SYDVKM. For the CDR3, the DNA is TGTGCCAGCAGTCCGGGACAGATTAGCAATCAGCCCCAGCATTTT. As protein: CASSPGQISNQPQHF.

The chain employs TRBV9 and TRBJ2-6, with a possible D match to TRBD1 (6 bases). The CDR3 loop spans 17 amino acids. Per the germline V gene, CDR1 is SGDLS and CDR2 is YYNGEE. Deletions cut 1 base from V and 3 bases from J, with 14 bases between. The CDR3 coding sequence is TGTGCCAGCAGCGTATCAGGGGCCGGGCGTGGGGCCAACGTCCTGACTTTC. Protein: CASSVSGAGRGANVLTF.

This chain uses TRBV19 with TRBJ2-4; TRBD1 matches at 8 bases. Germline-derived CDR1 and CDR2 are LNHDA and SQIVND (reference sequence). This CDR3 contains 14 residues. V gave up 6 bases and J gave up 3 bases; unmatched junction bases: 4. This chain's CDR3 is CASRTGTGKNIQYF. The CDR3 DNA reads as TGTGCCAGTAGAACCGGGACAGGCAAAAACATTCAGTACTTC.

This clone was recorded a few times. The chain combines TRBV7-9 with TRBJ1-4; a weak D match, TRBD1 (5 bases). Trimming took off 8 bases at V and 8 bases at J, with 12 bases between the two ends. The CDR3 runs to 12 residues. Germline assignment: CDR1 SEHNR and CDR2 FQNEAQ (reference sequence). CDR3 loop: CASGGAGEKLFF. The CDR3 region has the DNA TGTGCCAGCGGCGGGGCTGGGGAAAAACTGTTTTTT. Full variable domain (rest looked up from reference TRBV7-9 and TRBJ1-4): DTGVSQNPRHKITKRGQNVTFRCDPISEHNRLYWYRQTLGQGPEFLTYFQNEAQLEKSRLLSDRFSAERPKGSFSTLEIQRTEQGDSAMYLCASGGAGEKLFFGSGTQLSVL.

The CDR3 bases are TGCAGCGTGGTTAACGCGGACTATGGCTACACCTTC. It is translated as CSVVNADYGYTF. The chain links TRBV29-1 to TRBJ1-2, with D hard to call. V was shortened by 6 bases and J by 3 bases, with 11 bases between the two germline ends. Looked up from germline, CDR1 is SQVTM and CDR2 is ANQGSEA. This CDR3 has 12 amino acids. Using reference TRBV29-1 and TRBJ1-2 for the parts outside the CDR3, the full variable domain is SAVISQKPSRDICQRGTSLTIQCQVDSQVTMMFWYRQQPGQSLTLIATANQGSEATYESGFVIDKFPISRPNLTFSTLTVSNMSPEDSSIYLCSVVNADYGYTFGSGTRLTVV.

The chain combines TRBV29-1 with TRBJ2-5; D gene ambiguous. V was cut by 7 bases and J by 3 bases, with 9 bases left in between. CDR1 and CDR2 (germline): SQVTM, ANQGSEA. The CDR3 is 11 amino acids. The CDR3 coding sequence is TGCAGCGGTTTCCTTAAAGAGACCCAGTACTTC. Translated, it gives CSGFLKETQYF.

The V gene is TRBV27, the J gene TRBJ2-3, with D unclear. Between the trimmed V and J ends, which lost 7 bases and 0 bases, there was a span of 20 bases. The CDR3 totals 17 residues. Looked up from germline, CDR1 is MNHEY and CDR2 is SMNVEV (reference sequence). CDR3 in DNA: TGTGCCAGCACTGATCTTTTGAGCGCTCCTAGCACAGATACGCAGTATTTT. Protein product: CASTDLLSAPSTDTQYF.

The J gene is TRBJ2-3, the V gene TRBV7-6, with 8 bases aligning to TRBD1. CDR3 length: 15 amino acids. Germline-derived CDR1 and CDR2 are SGHVS and FNYEAQ. The V and J ends lost 5 bases and 1 base, in that order; junction bases with no gene match: 5. CDR3 amino acids: CASSMTGVGTDTQYF. As DNA, the CDR3 is TGTGCCAGCAGCATGACAGGGGTCGGCACAGATACGCAGTATTTT.

This rearrangement joins TRBV28 to TRBJ2-7, with 14 bases fitting TRBD2. Germline CDR1 MDHEN, CDR2 SYDVKM. J lost 4 bases, V lost 5 bases, and 7 bases had no gene match. CDR3 length: 16 amino acids. CDR3 nucleotide sequence: TGTGCCAGCAGTCTGACTAGCGGGGGGGCGATATACGAGCAGTACTTC. Translation gives CASSLTSGGAIYEQYF.

The gene calls are TRBV27 and TRBJ1-1; D gene uncertain. CDR1 and CDR2 from the germline V gene are MNHEY and SMNVEV (reference sequence). The length of the CDR3 is 13 residues. V lost 3 bases, J lost 1 base, and 6 bases lay in between. The CDR3 nucleotides read TGTGCCAGCAGTTTTAAAGCGAACACTGAAGCTTTCTTT. It encodes CASSFKANTEAFF.

J is TRBJ2-1 and V is TRBV18; the D gene is possibly TRBD1 (6 bases). V lost 3 bases to trimming and J lost 5 bases, with 8 bases between them. Looked up from germline, CDR1 is KGHSH and CDR2 is LQKENI. The CDR3 extends over 13 amino acids. The CDR3 DNA reads as TGTGCCAGCTCACCTAAGGGGGACAATGAGCAGTTCTTC. As protein: CASSPKGDNEQFF.

This chain uses TRBV11-1 with TRBJ2-7; D perhaps matches TRBD1 (7 bases). Per germline, CDR1 SGHAT and CDR2 FQDESV (reference sequence). Between the trimmed V and J ends, which lost 3 bases and 4 bases, there was a span of 16 bases. The CDR3 spans 15 residues. The CDR3 DNA reads TGTGCCAGCAGCTTCAACAGGGGAGGCCCATACGAGCAGTACTTC. It yields the protein CASSFNRGGPYEQYF.

The chain carries TRBV6-4 and TRBJ2-2; a possible D gene is TRBD1 (5 bases). V gave up 6 bases and J gave up 7 bases, with 15 bases separating them. Germline V CDR1 and CDR2: MRHNA, SNTAGT. This CDR3 has 14 amino acids. CDR3 residues: CASRPLQGVGELFF. CDR3 sequence (DNA): TGTGCCAGCAGACCCCTCCAGGGTGTCGGGGAGCTGTTTTTT.

J is TRBJ1-5 and V is TRBV27; D may be TRBD1 (5 bases). The V end lost 2 bases, the J end lost 7 bases, and 15 bases lay between the germline ends. The CDR3 spans 15 residues. Per the germline V gene, CDR1 is MNHEY and CDR2 is SMNVEV (reference sequence). The CDR3 is CASSLSRAGRQPQHF. The CDR3 DNA sequence: TGTGCCAGCAGTTTAAGCAGGGCCGGCAGGCAGCCCCAGCATTTT.